The rows below give T cell receptor beta chains drawn from one sample of a study of shared clonotypes between healthy human individuals. Assay: immunoSEQ multiplex PCR; the TCRdb copy retains only in-frame clones and omits some. The repertoire holds about 600,000 clones, with around 78% as singletons. Sequencing was performed on PBMCs. The source of these receptors is a woman aged 40 to 50 in good health. Some clones in this sample may be carry-over from other donors' samples. The CDR3 runs from the conserved cysteine through the conserved F or W. A D gene is named only where the DNA matches it firmly. A clone size is listed for some rows: how often the clone was seen (once, few, many), or a class if it is expanded.

>TRBD2|.|TRBJ2-5|TRBV5-1
TGCGCCAGCAGCTTCTCCCCTAGCGGGAGTCAACAAGAGACCCAGTACTTC
CASSFSPSGSQQETQYF
>.|.|TRBJ1-2|TRBV7-9
TGTGCCAGCAGCTTAGATTCCGGGGTCGGCTACACCTTC
CASSLDSGVGYTF
>.|.|TRBJ1-2|TRBV7-9
TGTGCCAGCAGCCCAATTTTAGGGGAGGGCGGCTACACCTTC
CASSPILGEGGYTF
>.|.|TRBJ2-7|TRBV29-1
TGCAGCGCAATAGTGAGCTACGAGCAGTACTTC
CSAIVSYEQYF
>.|once|TRBJ1-1|TRBV28
TGTGCCAGCAGCCTCTTAAATGGGGACACTGAAGCTTTCTTT
CASSLLNGDTEAFF
>TRBD1|.|TRBJ1-1|TRBV6-6
TGTGCCAGCAGAGGACAGGGGGCCGGCACTGAAGCTTTCTTT
CASRGQGAGTEAFF
>.|.|TRBJ1-5|TRBV28
TGTGCCAGCAGTTTTTCGACGGTGAGCAATCAGCCCCAGCATTTT
CASSFSTVSNQPQHF
>.|.|TRBJ2-2|TRBV7-9
TGTGCCAGCAGCTCGGGCCCTGGGGCCGGGGAGCTGTTTTTT
CASSSGPGAGELFF
>.|.|TRBJ1-1|TRBV18
TGTGCCAGCTCACCCGTTATGAACACTGAAGCTTTCTTT
CASSPVMNTEAFF
>.|.|TRBJ2-7|TRBV7-2
TGTGCCAGCAGCTTATCCAGGGCGGCGAACGAGCAGTACTTC
CASSLSRAANEQYF
>TRBD1|.|TRBJ2-7|TRBV6-5
TGTGCCAGCTCGCCCGGGACAGGGGTCTCCTACGAGCAGTACTTC
CASSPGTGVSYEQYF
>TRBD2|.|TRBJ2-7|TRBV4-1
TGCGCCAGCAGCCAAGAATGGCCGTCTAGCGGCTCCTACGAGCAGTACTTC
CASSQEWPSSGSYEQYF
>.|.|TRBJ2-7|TRBV4-2
TGTGCCAGCAGCCAACCGACAGGCGGGGACGAGCAGTACTTC
CASSQPTGGDEQYF
>.|.|TRBJ2-6|TRBV7-2
TGTGCCAGCAGCTTAGCTTCGAGTTACGGGGCCAACGTCCTGACTTTC
CASSLASSYGANVLTF
>.|.|TRBJ2-7|TRBV19
TGTGCCAGTAGTGGCCGGGGTTCGGACGAGCAGTACTTC
CASSGRGSDEQYF
>TRBD2|.|TRBJ2-5|TRBV6-5
TGTGCCAGCAGTTACTCGGGGCGGGAGAACCAAGAGACCCAGTACTTC
CASSYSGRENQETQYF
>.|.|TRBJ1-5|TRBV15
TGTGCCACCAGCAGAGACCTAGGGAGCAATCAGCCCCAGCATTTT
CATSRDLGSNQPQHF
>TRBD1|few|TRBJ1-5|TRBV11-2
TGTGCCAGCAGCTCGACAGGGGATAGCAATCAGCCCCAGCATTTT
CASSSTGDSNQPQHF
>.|.|TRBJ1-5|TRBV7-2
TGTGCCAGCAGCTTAGGCAGAAATCAGCCCCAGCATTTT
CASSLGRNQPQHF
>.|few|TRBJ2-3|TRBV5-1
TGCGCCAGCAGCTGGGGGGGCCCCGGGACGGCGCAACCAAAAGATACGCAGTATTTT
CASSWGGPGTAQPKDTQYF
>.|.|TRBJ2-6|TRBV11-3
TGTGCCAGCAGCCCAGGATCCACCGGGGCCAACGTCCTGACTTTC
CASSPGSTGANVLTF
>.|once|TRBJ1-3|TRBV18
TGTGCCAGCTCACCTTCCGGGCGAGGAAACACCATATATTTT
CASSPSGRGNTIYF
>TRBD1|.|TRBJ1-6|TRBV27
TGTGCCAGCATGTGGACAGGGAGCTCCTATAATTCACCCCTCCACTTT
CASMWTGSSYNSPLHF
>.|few|TRBJ2-1|TRBV7-8
TGTGCCAGCAGCTTACGGGGAGTACACAATGAGCAGTTCTTC
CASSLRGVHNEQFF
>.|.|TRBJ2-3|TRBV7-2
TGTGCCAGCAGCTTAGCGTCTTTGCTAGGCACAGATACGCAGTATTTT
CASSLASLLGTDTQYF
>TRBD2|once|TRBJ2-3|TRBV6-4
TGTGCCAGCAGCCCCGAAGCGGGAGGGACAGATACGCAGTATTTT
CASSPEAGGTDTQYF
>.|.|TRBJ2-5|TRBV12-2
TGTGCAAGTCGCTTTGGCCAACTAGCGGGCCGGGAATGCCAAGAGACCCAGTACTTC
CASRFGQLAGRECQETQYF
>.|.|TRBJ2-5|TRBV6-5
TGTGCCAGCAGTTACTCGTCGGCGGGTACCCAAGAGACCCAGTACTTC
CASSYSSAGTQETQYF
>TRBD2|.|TRBJ2-1|TRBV29-1
TGCAGCGTTGGGACAGCCGGACTAGCGGGGGAGCAGTTCTTC
CSVGTAGLAGEQFF
>.|.|TRBJ1-2|TRBV16
TGTGCCAGCAGCCAAAGGCGGGAAGGCTACACCTTC
CASSQRREGYTF
>.|.|TRBJ2-3|TRBV7-2
TGTGCCAGCAGCTTAGTAGGGGACACTAGCACAGATACGCAGTATTTT
CASSLVGDTSTDTQYF
>.|.|TRBJ2-5|TRBV21-1
TGTGCCAGCAGCAAGTTCAACAGGGACCTTGGGCAAGAGACCCAGTACTTC
CASSKFNRDLGQETQYF
>.|.|TRBJ2-3|TRBV7-3
TGTGCCAGTGCCGGAGCGGGTTCGGATACGCAGTATTTT
CASAGAGSDTQYF
>TRBD2|.|TRBJ2-3|TRBV4-1
TGCGCCAGCAGCCTCCCGCTGGGCGGGAGGGCCACAGATACGCAGTATTTT
CASSLPLGGRATDTQYF
>TRBD1|few|TRBJ1-2|TRBV7-3
TGTGCCAGCAGCGTCACAGGGGGGGACTATGGCTACACCTTC
CASSVTGGDYGYTF
>TRBD2|.|TRBJ2-2|TRBV7-2
TGTGCCAGCAGCTTAGTTGGGGGAGGGCGTGGGTCCGGGGAGCTGTTTTTT
CASSLVGGGRGSGELFF
>TRBD1|.|TRBJ2-2|TRBV18
TGTGCCAGCTCACCCCGGACAGGGGTGAACACCGGGGAGCTGTTTTTT
CASSPRTGVNTGELFF
>.|.|TRBJ2-7|TRBV20-1
TGCAGTGCTTCCGGTCGGTACGAGCAGTACTTC
CSASGRYEQYF
>.|.|TRBJ2-3|TRBV30
TGTGCCTGGAGTTTTACAGATACGCAGTATTTT
CAWSFTDTQYF
>.|.|TRBJ1-1|TRBV29-1
TGCAGCGTGGGTTGGCAGGGGAACACTGAAGCTTTCTTT
CSVGWQGNTEAFF
>.|.|TRBJ2-3|TRBV30
TGTGCCTGGAGTGTAACCCCAGATACGCAGTATTTT
CAWSVTPDTQYF
>TRBD2|.|TRBJ2-3|TRBV19
TGTGCCAGTAGTATGGGGGGGACTCTTCATACGCAGTATTTT
CASSMGGTLHTQYF
>TRBD1|.|TRBJ1-3|TRBV10-3
TGTGCCATCAGTGAGGGACAGGGGTGGAGAAACACCATATATTTT
CAISEGQGWRNTIYF
>.|.|TRBJ1-5|TRBV19
TGTGCCAGTCGGGGAAGAAGCAATCAGCCCCAGCATTTT
CASRGRSNQPQHF
>.|.|TRBJ2-6|TRBV21-1
TGTGCCAGCAGCAAAGCGCCGAGGGGACACCTCTCTGGGGCCAACGTCCTGACTTTC
CASSKAPRGHLSGANVLTF